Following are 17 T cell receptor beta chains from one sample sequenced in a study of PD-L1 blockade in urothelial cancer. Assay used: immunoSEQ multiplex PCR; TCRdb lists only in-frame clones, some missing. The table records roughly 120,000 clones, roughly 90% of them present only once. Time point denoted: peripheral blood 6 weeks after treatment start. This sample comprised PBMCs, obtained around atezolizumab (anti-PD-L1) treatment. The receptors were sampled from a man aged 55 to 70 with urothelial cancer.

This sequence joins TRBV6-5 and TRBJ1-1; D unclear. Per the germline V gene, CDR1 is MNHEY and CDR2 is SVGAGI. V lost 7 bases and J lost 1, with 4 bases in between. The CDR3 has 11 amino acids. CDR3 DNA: TGTGCCAGCACGGGGAACACTGAAGCTTTCTTT. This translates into CASTGNTEAFF.

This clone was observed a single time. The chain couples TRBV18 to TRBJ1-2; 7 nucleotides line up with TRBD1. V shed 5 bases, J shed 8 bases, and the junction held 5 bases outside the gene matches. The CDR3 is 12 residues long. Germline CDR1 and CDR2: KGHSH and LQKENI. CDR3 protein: CASSRQGSGYTF. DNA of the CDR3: TGTGCCAGCTCAAGACAGGGTTCCGGCTACACCTTC.

In nucleotides, the CDR3 is TGTGCCAGTAGTCGACTAGGGGTTCAGCCCCAGCATTTT. Residues: CASSRLGVQPQHF. The rearrangement uses TRBV19 and TRBJ1-5; a weak D match, TRBD1 (5 bases). The V and J ends lost 5 bases and 6 bases respectively, with 11 bases between them. CDR3 length: 13 residues. Looked up from germline, CDR1 is LNHDA and CDR2 is SQIVND (reference sequence).

CDR3 coding DNA: TGTGCCACCAGCAGAGATAGGACAGGGAGAAACACTGAAGCTTTCTTT. This translates into CATSRDRTGRNTEAFF. The rearrangement joins TRBV15 to TRBJ1-1, with TRBD1 matching over 8 bases. The J segment lost 2 bases and the V segment lost 0 bases, leaving 5 bases of the junction unmatched. Germline V CDR1 and CDR2: LNHNV, YYDKDF (reference sequence). The CDR3 has 16 residues.

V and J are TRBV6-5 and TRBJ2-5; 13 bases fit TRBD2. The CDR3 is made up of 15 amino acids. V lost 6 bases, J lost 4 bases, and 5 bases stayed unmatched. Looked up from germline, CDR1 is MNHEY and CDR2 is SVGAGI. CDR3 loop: CASRSLAGGRETQYF. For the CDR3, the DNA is TGTGCCAGCAGGTCACTAGCGGGGGGGCGAGAGACCCAGTACTTC.

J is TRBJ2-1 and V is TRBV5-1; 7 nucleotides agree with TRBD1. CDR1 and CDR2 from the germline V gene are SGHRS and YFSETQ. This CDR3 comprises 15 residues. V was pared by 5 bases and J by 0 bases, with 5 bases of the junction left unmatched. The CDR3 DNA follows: TGCGCCAGCAGGCAGACAGGGAGCTCCTACAATGAGCAGTTCTTC. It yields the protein CASRQTGSSYNEQFF.

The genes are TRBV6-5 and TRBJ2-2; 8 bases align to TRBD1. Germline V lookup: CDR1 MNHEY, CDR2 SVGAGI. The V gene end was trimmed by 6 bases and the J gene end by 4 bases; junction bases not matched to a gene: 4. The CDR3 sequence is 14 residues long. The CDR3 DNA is TGTGCCAGCAGGAGGACAGGGCGCACCGGGGAGCTGTTTTTT. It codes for CASRRTGRTGELFF.

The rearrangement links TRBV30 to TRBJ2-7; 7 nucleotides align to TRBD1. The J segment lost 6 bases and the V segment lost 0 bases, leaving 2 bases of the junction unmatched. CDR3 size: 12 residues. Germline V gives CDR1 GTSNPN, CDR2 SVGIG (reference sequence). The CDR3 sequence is CAWSVDRVEQYF. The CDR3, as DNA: TGTGCCTGGAGTGTTGACAGGGTCGAGCAGTACTTC.

The CDR3 sequence: CASSVGGSGGTDTQYF. The CDR3 region has the DNA TGTGCCAGCAGCGTAGGGGGTAGCGGGGGCACAGATACGCAGTATTTT. The gene calls are TRBV9 and TRBJ2-3, with 8 bases aligning to TRBD2. The CDR3 length is 16 residues. Germline V CDR1 and CDR2: SGDLS, YYNGEE. V lost 0 bases to trimming and J lost 1 base; unmatched junction nucleotides: 4.

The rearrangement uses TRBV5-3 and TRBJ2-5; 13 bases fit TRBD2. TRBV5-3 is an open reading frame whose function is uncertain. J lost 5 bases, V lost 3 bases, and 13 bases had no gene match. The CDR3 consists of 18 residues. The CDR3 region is CARSSKLTSGGVQETQYF. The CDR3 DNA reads TGTGCCAGAAGCTCGAAACTAACTAGCGGGGGGGTTCAGGAGACCCAGTACTTC.

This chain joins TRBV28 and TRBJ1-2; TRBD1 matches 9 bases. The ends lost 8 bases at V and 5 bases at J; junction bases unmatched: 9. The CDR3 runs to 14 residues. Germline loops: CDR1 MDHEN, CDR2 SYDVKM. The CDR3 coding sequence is TGTGCCAGCGGGGGAGCCGGGACAGGGTATGGCTACACCTTC. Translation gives CASGGAGTGYGYTF.

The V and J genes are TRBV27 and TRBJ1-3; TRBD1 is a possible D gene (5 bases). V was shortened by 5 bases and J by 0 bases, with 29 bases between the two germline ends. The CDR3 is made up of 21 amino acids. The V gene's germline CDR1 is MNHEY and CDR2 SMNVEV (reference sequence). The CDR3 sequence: CASSPAGRGTRLEDSGNTIYF. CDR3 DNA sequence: TGTGCCAGCAGTCCCGCAGGGAGGGGTACCCGTCTAGAGGACTCTGGAAACACCATATATTTT.

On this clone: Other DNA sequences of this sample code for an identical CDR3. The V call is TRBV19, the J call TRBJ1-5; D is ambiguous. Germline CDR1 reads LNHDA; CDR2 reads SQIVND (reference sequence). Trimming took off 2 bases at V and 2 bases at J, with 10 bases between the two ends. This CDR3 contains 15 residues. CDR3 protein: CASSIPGLGNQPQHF. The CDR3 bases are TGTGCCAGTAGTATACCGGGTTTAGGCAATCAGCCCCAGCATTTT.

The CDR3 bases are TGTGCCAGCAGCTTGATAGGGGGGGACACTGAAGCTTTCTTT. Translation: CASSLIGGDTEAFF. This chain joins TRBV5-6 and TRBJ1-1; D is possibly TRBD1 (6 bases). The length of the CDR3 is 14 residues. Trimming removed 1 base at V and 3 bases at J, with 10 bases between. Germline assignment: CDR1 SGHDT and CDR2 YYEEEE.

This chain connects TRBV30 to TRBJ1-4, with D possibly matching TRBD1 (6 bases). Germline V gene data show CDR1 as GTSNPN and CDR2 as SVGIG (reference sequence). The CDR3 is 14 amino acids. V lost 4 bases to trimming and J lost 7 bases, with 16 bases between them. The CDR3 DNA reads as TGTGCCTGGAAGAGGGGGGGCTTCGGTGAAAAACTGTTTTTT. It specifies CAWKRGGFGEKLFF. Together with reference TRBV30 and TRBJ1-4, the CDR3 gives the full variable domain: SQTIHQWPATLVQPVGSPLSLECTVEGTSNPNLYWYRQAAGRGLQLLFYSVGIGQISSEVPQNLSASRPQDRQFILSSKKLLLSDSGFYLCAWKRGGFGEKLFFGSGTQLSVL.

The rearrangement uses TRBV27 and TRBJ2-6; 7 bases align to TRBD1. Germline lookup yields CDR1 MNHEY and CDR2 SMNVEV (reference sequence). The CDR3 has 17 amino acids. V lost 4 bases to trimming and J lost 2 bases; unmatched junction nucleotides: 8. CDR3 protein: CASSSTGVGPGANVLTF. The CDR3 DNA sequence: TGTGCCAGCAGTTCTACAGGGGTGGGTCCTGGGGCCAACGTCCTGACTTTC.

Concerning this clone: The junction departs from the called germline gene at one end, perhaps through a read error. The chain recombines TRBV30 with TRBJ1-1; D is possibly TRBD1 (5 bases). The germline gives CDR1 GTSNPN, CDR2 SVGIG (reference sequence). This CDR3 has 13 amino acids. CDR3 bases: TGTGCCTGGAGTGTAATGGGGGGGGGAGTAAGGAACTTT. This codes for CAWSVMGGGVRNF.